This T cell receptor (beta chain) was sequenced in a study of T-cell memory formation after mild COVID-19. Across the whole study: Among the donors, TCR clusters were largely specific to each donor.

General study points: Those CD4+ clones that contracted were mainly in CM and EM (CD8+ ones in EMRA).

UMIs and sample barcodes were carried by the TCR alpha and TCR beta cDNA libraries that 5'RACE produced using constant-segment primers. One entry per CDR3 protein, called by TCRdb with MiXCR from the 5' RACE reads. The sample has fewer than 150,000 distinct CDR3 sequences; more than 15% are singletons. V lost 5 bases and J 3 bases, leaving 17 bases between the germline ends. Germline V lookup: CDR1 SGHTA, CDR2 FQGNSA. The CDR3 totals 16 residues. This clonotype was counted many times. Its antigen is as yet unknown. The J gene is TRBJ2-1, the V gene TRBV7-2, with D perhaps TRBD1 (5 bases). Input material: PBMCs or a T cell subset sorted from them (not recorded which). The sequence came from a man in his late teens or twenties who had mild COVID-19 (a few samples of this study predate the infection). Cell type and time point are not known. DNA of the CDR3: TGTGCCAGCAGCGTCCAGGGTACTACGGACTACAATGAGCAGTTCTTC. Its protein is CASSVQGTTDYNEQFF.